This TCR beta chain was observed in a study of Graves' ophthalmopathy and Graves' hyperthyroidism. Details on this clonotype: This may arise from a read error, as a much more abundant clone is one base away.

The CDR3 spans 13 residues. Germline CDR1 and CDR2: DFQATT and SNEGSKA (reference sequence). V shed 1 base and J shed 8 bases, with 11 bases lying between them. The sequenced template was RNA, covering the TCR beta CDR3 region. RT-PCR with HTBI primers came first, then second-round multiplex PCR. From the multiplex PCR reads, TCRdb called clonotypes with MiXCR, one entry per CDR3 protein. The sample comprises hundreds of thousands of distinct CDR3 sequences, about 40% of which are singletons, and 3% to 4% rests with the top ten. The clonotype was recovered from an adult man with Graves' ophthalmopathy. The chain joins TRBV20-1 to TRBJ1-4, with TRBD1 as a possible D gene (6 bases). Material: peripheral blood. CDR3 DNA sequence: TGCAGTGCTAGAGGGAACAGGGACGAAAAACTGTTTTTT. This gives the protein CSARGNRDEKLFF.